The rows below give T cell receptor beta chains drawn from one sample of a study of cytomegalovirus exposure and HLA in healthy donors. Repertoires were generated with immunoSEQ multiplex PCR, while TCRdb's copy carries only in-frame clones and drops some. The sample yields roughly 150,000 clones, around 82% seen once. The sequenced sample consisted of PBMCs. All receptors come from a woman between 50 and 59 years old in good health and CMV-seropositive. CDR3s include the opening cysteine and the closing phenylalanine or tryptophan. D genes are given only for firm matches. Size is stated for part of the rows, as once, few or many counts, or as a class when the clone is expanded.

13	once	TRBV19	TRBJ1-1	-	TGTGCCAGCGCAGGGTTTCGGAACACTGAAGCTTTCTTT	CASAGFRNTEAFF
15	-	TRBV7-2	TRBJ1-4	-	TGTGCCAGCAGCCCCTCAGGGACAACTAATGAAAAACTGTTTTTT	CASSPSGTTNEKLFF
15	-	TRBV29-1	TRBJ2-3	TRBD1	TGCAGCGTCTCTAGTTCCGGGACAGGGGAAGATACGCAGTATTTT	CSVSSSGTGEDTQYF
14	-	TRBV11-2	TRBJ1-1	-	TGTGCCAGCAGCCAGACAGGCCGCAGGACTGAAGCTTTCTTT	CASSQTGRRTEAFF
19	-	TRBV7-8	TRBJ2-3	TRBD1	TGTGCCAGCAGCTTAGGAAGTGGGGCCAGGGGGACAAGCACAGATACGCAGTATTTT	CASSLGSGARGTSTDTQYF
17	few	TRBV7-6	TRBJ1-3	-	TGTGCCAGCAGCTTACCGACCCCGGAGGAAGCTGGAAACACCATATATTTT	CASSLPTPEEAGNTIYF
14	-	TRBV5-6	TRBJ1-1	-	TGTGCCAGCAGCCGCAGGGGCTTGAACACTGAAGCTTTCTTT	CASSRRGLNTEAFF
15	few	TRBV11-2	TRBJ1-3	TRBD1	TGTGCCAGCAGCCGAACAGGGGACTCTGGAAACACCATATATTTT	CASSRTGDSGNTIYF
15	few	TRBV19	TRBJ2-7	-	TGTGCCAGTAGTATAGCGACAGCTAGCTCCTACGAGCAGTACTTC	CASSIATASSYEQYF
13	-	TRBV7-2	TRBJ1-6	TRBD1	TGTGCCAGCGACCCAGGGGGCAATTCACCCCTCCACTTT	CASDPGGNSPLHF
11	-	TRBV30	TRBJ2-7	-	TGTGCCTGGTCCCTCGGTGCCGAGCAGTACTTC	CAWSLGAEQYF
13	once	TRBV6-5	TRBJ2-7	-	TGTGCCAGCAGTTACTATGAAGGAGACGAGCAGTACTTC	CASSYYEGDEQYF
12	-	TRBV6-1	TRBJ2-7	-	TGTGCCAGCAGTGAAGGGGCGTACGAGCAGTACTTC	CASSEGAYEQYF
12	-	TRBV7-6	TRBJ1-3	-	TGTGCCAGCAGCCCTGCCCGGGACACCATATATTTT	CASSPARDTIYF
13	few	TRBV7-2	TRBJ1-2	TRBD1	TGTGCCAGCACCCCGGACAGGATCTATGGCTACACCTTC	CASTPDRIYGYTF
14	-	TRBV28	TRBJ1-2	-	TGTGCCAGCAACTTACAGGGATCAAACTATGGCTACACCTTC	CASNLQGSNYGYTF
14	-	TRBV19	TRBJ1-1	-	TGTGCCAGTAGTCACCAGGGAGGTGGTACTGAAGCTTTCTTT	CASSHQGGGTEAFF
15	-	TRBV29-1	TRBJ2-7	TRBD1	TGCAGCGCCCTGGGGACAGGTGGGACCTCCTACGAGCAGTACTTC	CSALGTGGTSYEQYF
16	-	TRBV11-2	TRBJ1-3	TRBD1	TGTGCCAGCAGCTTCCAGGGGGCTGTTCCGGGAAACACCATATATTTT	CASSFQGAVPGNTIYF
17	once	TRBV5-4	TRBJ1-1	TRBD1	TGTGCCAGCAGCTTCGGACAGGGTAGTGGCATGAACACTGAAGCTTTCTTT	CASSFGQGSGMNTEAFF
16	-	TRBV27	TRBJ2-1	-	TGTGCCAGCAGTTTCCTCCACAGGGAGACCTACAATGAGCAGTTCTTC	CASSFLHRETYNEQFF
13	once	TRBV15	TRBJ1-2	-	TGTGCCACCAGCAGAGATGTTCAGGGTGGCTACACCTTC	CATSRDVQGGYTF
14	-	TRBV7-2	TRBJ2-7	TRBD2	TGTGCCAGCAGTCTAGCGGGGAGCTCCTACGAGCAGTACTTC	CASSLAGSSYEQYF
17	few	TRBV7-2	TRBJ2-7	TRBD2	TGTGCCAGCAGCCTTACTAGCGGGGGGGCCGGTCTCTACGAGCAGTACTTC	CASSLTSGGAGLYEQYF
15	-	TRBV18	TRBJ1-1	TRBD1	TGTGCCAGCTCACAATCCGGACAGGCGAACACTGAAGCTTTCTTT	CASSQSGQANTEAFF
13	-	TRBV27	TRBJ2-2	-	TGTGCCAGCAGTACTTGGAACACCGGGGAGCTGTTTTTT	CASSTWNTGELFF
13	many	TRBV2	TRBJ1-2	TRBD1	TGTGCCAGCACTGCCTTACAGGGGTTTGGCTACACCTTC	CASTALQGFGYTF
15	-	TRBV5-1	TRBJ2-3	TRBD1	TGCGCCAGCAGCTTCTACAGGGGAGAAGGAGATACGCAGTATTTT	CASSFYRGEGDTQYF
16	-	TRBV4-2	TRBJ2-1	TRBD2	TGTGCCAGCAGCCAAGCAGGAGCGGGGGGGCTCAATGAGCAGTTCTTC	CASSQAGAGGLNEQFF
16	-	TRBV4-3	TRBJ2-5	TRBD2	TGCGCCAGCAGCCAAGATAGGACTAGCGGGGGGCGGACCCAGTACTTC	CASSQDRTSGGRTQYF
15	-	TRBV5-4	TRBJ2-2	TRBD1	TGTGCCAGCAGCCTGGACAGGCCAACCACCGGGGAGCTGTTTTTT	CASSLDRPTTGELFF
15	-	TRBV6-1	TRBJ1-2	-	TGTGCCAGCAGGGGACCAGGGGAGGGTTCTTATGGCTACACCTTC	CASRGPGEGSYGYTF
14	-	TRBV5-1	TRBJ2-1	-	TGCGCCAGCAGCGCAAGACAGTTAAACAATGAGCAGTTCTTC	CASSARQLNNEQFF
13	once	TRBV29-1	TRBJ1-2	TRBD1	TGCAGCGTTCGAATACCGGGACAGGGAGTCTACACCTTC	CSVRIPGQGVYTF
14	-	TRBV2	TRBJ1-4	TRBD1	TGTGCCAGTATGTCCGGGACAGTAGATGAAAAACTGTTTTTT	CASMSGTVDEKLFF
13	-	TRBV6-1	TRBJ2-4	-	TGTGCCAGCAGGGCGGGACCAAAAAACATTCAGTACTTC	CASRAGPKNIQYF
13	-	TRBV7-9	TRBJ1-2	-	TGTGCCAGCAGCTTAGGCGGCCGACTGGGCTACACCTTC	CASSLGGRLGYTF
15	-	TRBV7-2	TRBJ2-5	TRBD2	TGTGCCAGCAGCTTAGCCGGACTAGCTGAAGAGACCCAGTACTTC	CASSLAGLAEETQYF
15	few	TRBV7-9	TRBJ1-1	-	TGTGCCAGCAGCTTGAGGAGGCTTGGGAACACTGAAGCTTTCTTT	CASSLRRLGNTEAFF
16	-	TRBV7-8	TRBJ1-1	TRBD1	TGTGCCAGCAGCTTAAGAGGACAGGAAAGAAACACTGAAGCTTTCTTT	CASSLRGQERNTEAFF
17	-	TRBV4-1	TRBJ1-4	TRBD1	TGCGCCAGCAGCCCGAGGCAGGGGGAAGCAACTAATGAAAAACTGTTTTTT	CASSPRQGEATNEKLFF
16	-	TRBV27	TRBJ2-7	TRBD2	TGTGCCAGCGCCCGCGGGGGGGGCCCGAGGGACTACGAGCAGTACTTC	CASARGGGPRDYEQYF
16	-	TRBV18	TRBJ1-5	TRBD1	TGTGCCAGCTCCCAGGTCCCGACAGGGGGCAATCAGCCCCAGCATTTT	CASSQVPTGGNQPQHF
15	once	TRBV6-6	TRBJ1-2	TRBD1	TGTGCCAGCAGTTACTCGAGAACAGGGGGAGATGGCTACACCTTC	CASSYSRTGGDGYTF
15	once	TRBV7-3	TRBJ2-3	-	TGTGCCAGCAGCTTAAGTGGAGGGGCCCTGGATACGCAGTATTTT	CASSLSGGALDTQYF
14	-	TRBV2	TRBJ2-3	-	TGTGCCAGCAGTGTAGGCGGGGCCACAGATACGCAGTATTTT	CASSVGGATDTQYF
17	-	TRBV10-1	TRBJ2-2	TRBD1	TGCGCCAGCAGTGAATTTACCGGGACAGGGAACACCGGGGAGCTGTTTTTT	CASSEFTGTGNTGELFF
14	-	TRBV7-3	TRBJ2-1	-	TGTGCCAGCAGCCGTCAGGGGTATATGGATGAGCAGTTCTTC	CASSRQGYMDEQFF
15	-	TRBV4-3	TRBJ1-2	-	TGCGCCAGCAGCCAAGGACACATAACTAACTATGGCTACACCTTC	CASSQGHITNYGYTF
12	-	TRBV6-1	TRBJ1-1	-	TGTGCCAGCAGCGCGTGGGCAGCTGAAGCTTTCTTT	CASSAWAAEAFF
15	-	TRBV9	TRBJ2-7	TRBD2	TGTGCCAGCAGCGTGGCTAGCGGGGACGCCTACGAGCAGTACTTC	CASSVASGDAYEQYF
13	-	TRBV7-3	TRBJ1-2	-	TGTGCCAGCAGCTTCGGGGTTAATTATGGCTACACCTTC	CASSFGVNYGYTF
14	-	TRBV6-5	TRBJ1-3	TRBD1	TGTGCCAGCAGTAACCCAGGGGGAGGAAACACCATATATTTT	CASSNPGGGNTIYF
11	-	TRBV6-6	TRBJ2-3	-	TGTGCCAGCAGTTTAGAAGATACGCAGTATTTT	CASSLEDTQYF
18	-	TRBV12-2	TRBJ1-6	-	TGTGCAAGTCGCTTACCGGACAGACAGAGCTCCTATAATTCACCCCTCCACTTT	CASRLPDRQSSYNSPLHF
15	-	TRBV6-5	TRBJ1-6	-	TGTGCCACCCAGAGGGGGGGCTCCTATAATTCACCCCTCCACTTT	CATQRGGSYNSPLHF
11	-	TRBV2	TRBJ1-2	-	TGTGCCAGCAGGGAGGGCTATGGCTACACCTTC	CASREGYGYTF
12	-	TRBV11-2	TRBJ2-1	-	TGTGCCAGCAGCCTCAGCGGCAATGAGCAGTTCTTC	CASSLSGNEQFF